The rows below give T cell receptor beta chains drawn from one sample of a study of T cell changes during pregnancy in multiple sclerosis. Data came from immunoSEQ multiplex PCR; TCRdb stores just in-frame clones and leaves some out. The data show some 71,000 clones, with approximately 90% seen just once and roughly 1.5% held by the top ten. The sequences come from peripheral blood, collected in the third trimester of pregnancy. These receptors were obtained from a female donor with multiple sclerosis, enrolled in a pregnancy study. The CDR3 runs from the conserved cysteine through the conserved F or W. D genes are given only for firm matches.

V	D	J	CDR3	DNA
TRBV16	.	TRBJ2-5	CASSPPEGQETQYF	TGTGCCAGCAGCCCCCCGGAGGGACAAGAGACCCAGTACTTC
TRBV5-1	TRBD1	TRBJ1-2	CASSLMAGGLRLYTF	TGCGCCAGCAGCTTGATGGCAGGGGGCCTTAGACTCTACACCTTC
TRBV29-1	TRBD1	TRBJ1-1	CSAWDRGNTEAFF	TGCAGCGCTTGGGACAGGGGGAACACTGAAGCTTTCTTT
TRBV2	.	TRBJ1-1	CASTTGPNTEAFF	TGTGCCAGCACGACAGGTCCTAACACTGAAGCTTTCTTT
TRBV11-2	.	TRBJ2-1	CASSFLQGKSFF	TGTGCCAGCAGCTTTCTACAGGGAAAGAGTTTCTTC
TRBV10-3	TRBD1	TRBJ2-3	CAISEGMRGPGTDTQYF	TGTGCCATCAGTGAAGGTATGAGGGGGCCGGGTACAGATACGCAGTATTTT
TRBV11-2	.	TRBJ1-1	CASSLVGGQGGNTEAFF	TGTGCCAGCAGCTTAGTGGGGGGTCAGGGAGGAAACACTGAAGCTTTCTTT
TRBV18	TRBD2	TRBJ2-3	CASSPTPTSGGDTQYF	TGTGCCAGCTCACCTACGCCGACTAGCGGGGGAGATACGCAGTATTTT
TRBV28	TRBD2	TRBJ2-7	CASSFEGPGRGQYF	TGTGCCAGCAGTTTTGAAGGACCGGGGAGGGGGCAGTACTTC
TRBV7-9	.	TRBJ1-4	CASSSGGRANEKLFF	TGTGCCAGCAGCTCAGGAGGGCGGGCTAATGAAAAACTGTTTTTT
TRBV11-2	TRBD1	TRBJ1-1	CASSLMQGGVSEAFF	TGTGCCAGCAGCTTAATGCAGGGGGGAGTATCTGAAGCTTTCTTT
TRBV5-1	.	TRBJ1-2	CASSLNSQGYGYTF	TGCGCCAGCAGCTTGAATAGTCAGGGGTATGGCTACACCTTC
TRBV7-2	TRBD1	TRBJ1-3	CASSKLPGQVFSGNTIYF	TGTGCCAGCAGCAAACTTCCGGGACAGGTATTCTCTGGAAACACCATATATTTT
TRBV4-3	.	TRBJ2-7	CASSQDPPGSYEQYF	TGCGCCAGCAGCCAAGATCCCCCAGGGTCCTACGAGCAGTACTTC
TRBV4-1	.	TRBJ1-5	CASSHSAGGPSNQPQHF	TGCGCCAGCAGCCATTCGGCGGGGGGACCGTCGAATCAGCCCCAGCATTTT
TRBV2	.	TRBJ1-1	CASNLLLGLAGGAFF	TGTGCCAGCAACTTGTTGCTTGGCTTGGCCGGGGGAGCTTTCTTT